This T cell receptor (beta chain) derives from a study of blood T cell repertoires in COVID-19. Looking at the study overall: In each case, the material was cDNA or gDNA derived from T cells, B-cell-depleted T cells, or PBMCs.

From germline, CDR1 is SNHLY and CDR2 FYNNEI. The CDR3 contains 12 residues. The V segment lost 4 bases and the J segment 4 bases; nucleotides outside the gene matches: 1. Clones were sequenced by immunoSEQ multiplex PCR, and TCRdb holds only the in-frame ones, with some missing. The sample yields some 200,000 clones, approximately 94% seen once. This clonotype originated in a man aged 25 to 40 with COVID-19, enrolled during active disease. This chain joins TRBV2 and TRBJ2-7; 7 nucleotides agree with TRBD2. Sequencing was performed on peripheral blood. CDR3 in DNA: TGTGCCAGCAGTGCGGGGGGTTACGAGCAGTACTTC. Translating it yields CASSAGGYEQYF.